This note documents a single TCR beta chain sequence. At one end, the junction sequence differs from germline, possibly due to a read error. Using RNA transcripts as the source, TCR beta CDR3 regions were amplified. An initial round of RT-PCR targeting the TCR CDR3 relied on the HTBI primer set. One entry per CDR3 protein results from TCRdb running MiXCR on the multiplex PCR reads. The sample holds some 800,000 distinct CDR3 sequences; more than 30% are singletons and the top ten take around 9.3%. Germline V CDR1 and CDR2: MNHNY, SVGAGI (reference sequence). The CDR3 runs to 13 residues. The record originates from a study of T cells in Graves' hyperthyroidism and ophthalmopathy.

What was sequenced was blood. The chain recombines TRBV6-6 with TRBJ2-7; 8 bases agree with TRBD1. The sequence came from a man younger than 30 with Graves' hyperthyroidism. This chain's CDR3 is CASRRDRINEQYF. CDR3 nucleotide sequence: TGTGCCAGCAGACGGGACAGGATCAACGAGCAATACTTC.